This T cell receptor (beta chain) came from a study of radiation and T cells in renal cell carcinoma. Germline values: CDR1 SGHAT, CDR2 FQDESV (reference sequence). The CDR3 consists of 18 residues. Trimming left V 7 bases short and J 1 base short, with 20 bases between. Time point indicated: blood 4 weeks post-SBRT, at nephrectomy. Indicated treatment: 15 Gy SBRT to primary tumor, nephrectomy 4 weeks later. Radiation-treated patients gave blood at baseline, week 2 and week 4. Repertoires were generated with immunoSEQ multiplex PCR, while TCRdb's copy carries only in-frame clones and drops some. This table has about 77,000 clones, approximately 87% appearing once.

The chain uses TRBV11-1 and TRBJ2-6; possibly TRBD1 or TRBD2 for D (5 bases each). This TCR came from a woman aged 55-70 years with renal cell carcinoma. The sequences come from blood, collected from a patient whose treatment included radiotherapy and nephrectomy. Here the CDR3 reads CASTTITGTPSGANVLTF. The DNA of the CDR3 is TGTGCCAGCACCACCATTACCGGGACCCCATCTGGGGCCAACGTCCTGACTTTC.